The table lists the clone carrying this TCR beta chain with a few counts. Its antigen is not known. In the library, individual cDNA molecules carried attached unique molecular identifiers. One entry per CDR3 protein results from TCRdb running MiXCR on the 5' RACE reads. The table lists about 58,000 distinct CDR3 sequences, about 12% of them singletons. The sample comes from a study of early T cells in non-severe SARS-CoV-2 infection. Study in general: Unsorted whole-blood RNA was sequenced in bulk, leaving chains unpaired.

The CDR3 length is 19 residues. V shed 0 bases and J shed 5 bases, with 25 bases lying between them. The germline gives CDR1 SGHVS, CDR2 FNYEAQ. Points from the study as a whole: Anti-spike CD8 specificities were favored by VDJdb matching, whose results missed private and CD4 specificities.

The chain combines TRBV7-6 with TRBJ1-1; maybe TRBD1 (6 bases). This TCR was recovered from an adult who was a healthcare worker with PCR-confirmed SARS-CoV-2 infection or an uninfected control (not recorded which). The sample was whole blood. CDR3 bases: TGTGCCAGCAGCTTAGCGCCTCTCCTCCATGGGGGCGCAAAGACTGAAGCTTTCTTT. It is translated as CASSLAPLLHGGAKTEAFF.